In its sample, the clone carrying this T cell receptor (beta chain) was seen many times. Its antigen is not identified. This sample was included in a study of tumor and adjacent non-tumor tissue in lung cancer. As for the study in general: Aged about 31 to 80 years, patients included roughly eleven men and roughly 5 women with stage I to III disease.

The template was RNA from unsorted bulk tissue. V trimming: 4 bases; J trimming: 7 bases; junction bases outside the gene matches: 15. CDR3 size: 17 residues. Findings of the study overall: Compared with tumor, normal lung showed significantly lower TCR diversity. Patients with more diverse tumor TCRs had worse survival. In normal lung, the top 100 clones were significantly more dominant than in tumor.

TCRbeta libraries were built with three rounds of nested PCR, modified from ARM-PCR. TCRdb reprocessed the multiplex PCR reads with MiXCR, giving one entry per CDR3 protein. The sample lists some 99,000 distinct CDR3 sequences, more than 70% occurring once. Sequenced: lung tumor tissue. The sequence came from an older woman with non-small cell lung cancer. The J gene is TRBJ2-1, the V gene TRBV12-3 or TRBV12-4; 8 positions agree with TRBD2. CDR3 coding DNA: TGTGCCAGCAGTTATGAGCGGGGGTTCACGGGGAGGAATGAGCAGTTCTTC. Its protein product is CASSYERGFTGRNEQFF.